The clone carrying this T cell receptor beta chain was picked up many times. This record belongs to a study of Graves' ophthalmopathy and Graves' hyperthyroidism. Amplified material comprised TCR beta CDR3 regions derived from RNA transcripts. The first-round RT-PCR employed HTBI primers together with the Qiagen OneStep RT-PCR kit. A multiplex PCR was then performed as the second round. Each CDR3 protein is one row after TCRdb ran MiXCR on the multiplex PCR reads. The sample contains about 620,000 distinct CDR3 sequences, 22% of which appear only once. Germline CDR1 reads SGHTA; CDR2 reads FQGTGA. The CDR3 is 15 residues long. V was shortened by 6 bases and J by 4 bases, with 18 bases between the two germline ends.

Sequencing was carried out using peripheral blood. This chain links TRBV7-3 with TRBJ1-2; D may be TRBD1 (5 bases). This TCR derives from a woman aged 18 to 35 with stable Graves' hyperthyroidism. Some clones in this sample may be carry-over from other donors' samples. CDR3: CASSPAGGDTYGYTF. The CDR3 bases are TGTGCCAGCAGTCCAGCGGGGGGTGATACCTATGGCTACACCTTC. The entire variable domain, with the rest obtained from reference TRBV7-3 and TRBJ1-2, is as follows: GAGVSQTPSNKVTEKGKYVELRCDPISGHTALYWYRQSLGQGPEFLIYFQGTGAADDSGLPNDRFFAVRPEGSVSTLKIQRTERGDSAVYLCASSPAGGDTYGYTFGSGTRLTVV.